Following are 14 T cell receptor beta chains from one sample sequenced in a study of shared clonotypes between healthy human individuals (dated by TCRdb to 2018 to 2021). The method was the immunoSEQ multiplex PCR assay. TCRdb stores this immuneACCESS table with in-frame sequences only. Part of the clones is absent; in the studies checked, under half of the shortfall reflects unresolved V genes, and no reason is known for the rest. The sample profile shows about 470,000 clones; about 85% of them were found once. The ten largest clones add up to about 13% of the sample. The sample consisted of PBMCs. These TCRs come from a woman aged 40 to 50 in good health. Some clones in this sample may be carry-over from other donors' samples.

This clone was detected once. The V and J genes are TRBV7-9 and TRBJ1-1; tentatively, D is TRBD1 (6 bases). The CDR3 loop spans 13 amino acids. CDR1 and CDR2 (germline): SEHNR, FQNEAQ (reference sequence). V lost 4 bases and J 4 bases, leaving 10 bases between the germline ends. CDR3 loop: CASSSQGITEAFF. The CDR3 DNA follows: TGTGCCAGCAGCTCCCAGGGGATCACTGAAGCTTTCTTT.

The chain is built from TRBV18 and TRBJ1-2; perhaps TRBD1 as D (5 bases). With 5 bases removed from V and 5 bases from J, the gap between germline ends came to 18 bases. The CDR3 runs 15 residues. The germline V gene has CDR1 KGHSH and CDR2 LQKENI. The DNA for the CDR3 is TGTGCCAGCTCATCTCGGGACGGGGGAGGATATGGCTACACCTTC. Protein product: CASSSRDGGGYGYTF.

This clone was seen more than once but under ten times. V usage is TRBV11-2 and J usage is TRBJ2-1; 7 positions match TRBD2. Unmatched junction bases numbered 16, after V lost 5 bases and J lost 3 bases. Germline CDR1 and CDR2: SGHAT and FQNNGV. CDR3 size: 18 residues. CDR3 coding DNA: TGTGCCAGCAGCCCCCGGGGAGGGGCTAGCGGTATCTACAATGAGCAGTTCTTC. It is translated as CASSPRGGASGIYNEQFF. Full variable domain (missing parts from reference TRBV11-2 and TRBJ2-1): EAGVAQSPRYKIIEKRQSVAFWCNPISGHATLYWYQQILGQGPKLLIQFQNNGVVDDSQLPKDRFSAERLKGVDSTLKIQPAKLEDSAVYLCASSPRGGASGIYNEQFFGPGTRLTVL.

The rearrangement uses TRBV19 and TRBJ1-1; D uncertain. V was cut by 3 bases and J by 6 bases, with 14 bases left in between. Germline CDR1 is LNHDA and CDR2 is SQIVND (reference sequence). The CDR3 has 14 residues. The CDR3 bases are TGTGCCAGTAGTATTTCCCTTTTCGGTGCTGAAGCTTTCTTT. It translates to CASSISLFGAEAFF.

This clone was observed a single time. The CDR3 DNA reads TGTGCCAGCAGCCCAGACAGGGACGAGCAGTACTTC. Encoded protein: CASSPDRDEQYF. This chain links TRBV5-4 with TRBJ2-5; the match to TRBD1 covers 7 bases. The assigned J gene may be wrong: the sequence end matches TRBJ2-7 better. The germline V gene has CDR1 SGHNT and CDR2 YYREEE (reference sequence). This CDR3 has 12 residues.

This chain links TRBV7-2 with TRBJ1-2; a possible D gene is TRBD1 (6 bases). V lost 3 bases and J 12 bases, leaving 14 bases between the germline ends. The V gene's germline CDR1 is SGHTA and CDR2 FQGNSA. This CDR3 spans 12 amino acids. The CDR3 loop is CASSLDSLANTF. CDR3 sequence (DNA): TGTGCCAGCAGCTTGGACAGTCTGGCTAACACCTTC.

The V gene is TRBV28, the J gene TRBJ2-1, with 8 bases identical to TRBD2. Germline CDR1 reads MDHEN; CDR2 reads SYDVKM. The CDR3 consists of 16 residues. V lost 10 bases to trimming and J lost 4 bases; unmatched junction nucleotides: 15. For the CDR3, the DNA is TGTGCCATAACCACATCACGGGGGGGGCAATACAATGAGCAGTTCTTC. Residues: CAITTSRGGQYNEQFF.

The V and J genes are TRBV2 and TRBJ2-5, with TRBD1 matching over 10 bases. The junction had 4 bases not matched to a gene; V was cut back by 5 bases and J by 4 bases. CDR1 is SNHLY, CDR2 FYNNEI, per germline. The CDR3 is 14 residues long. The CDR3 here is CASSSRTGGETQYF. The CDR3 nucleotides are TGTGCCAGCAGTTCCCGGACAGGGGGAGAGACCCAGTACTTC.

The genes are TRBV18 and TRBJ2-7; D uncertain. This CDR3 spans 15 amino acids. Germline V gives CDR1 KGHSH, CDR2 LQKENI. Trimming removed 6 bases at V and 0 bases at J, with 15 bases between. In DNA form, the CDR3 reads TGTGCCAGCTCGACCACGGCAGAGAGCTCCTACGAGCAGTACTTC. Protein product: CASSTTAESSYEQYF.

DNA for the CDR3: TGTGCCAGCAGCTTCGGGAGTGAGCAGTTCTTC. Amino acids: CASSFGSEQFF. The rearrangement uses TRBV7-9 and TRBJ2-1, with a possible D match to TRBD2 (6 bases). Trimming stripped 3 bases from V and 9 bases from J, with 6 bases between. The germline gives CDR1 SEHNR, CDR2 FQNEAQ (reference sequence). The CDR3 is 11 residues long.

V gene TRBV11-2 combines with J gene TRBJ2-5, with D perhaps matching TRBD1 (5 bases). CDR1 and CDR2 from the germline V gene are SGHAT and FQNNGV. The CDR3 is made up of 13 amino acids. Trimming left V 2 bases short and J 5 bases short, with 9 bases between. As DNA, the CDR3 is TGTGCCAGCAGCTTATTCAGGGCTGAGACCCAGTACTTC. Its translation: CASSLFRAETQYF.

This clone was counted a single time. CDR3 sequence reads: CASSSRTSSDTQYF. CDR3 bases: TGTGCCAGCAGCTCGCGGACTAGTTCAGATACGCAGTATTTT. J is TRBJ2-3 and V is TRBV4-2; 7 positions match TRBD2. The V and J ends lost 5 bases and 4 bases, in that order; junction bases with no gene match: 6. This CDR3 region has 14 residues. Germline CDR1 is LGHNA and CDR2 is YNFKEQ.

The chain recombines TRBV10-3 with TRBJ2-3, with D maybe TRBD2 (5 bases). V lost 6 bases to trimming and J lost 3 bases, with 16 bases between them. Germline lookup yields CDR1 ENHRY and CDR2 SYGVKD. The CDR3 has 15 residues. CDR3 loop: CAIRGANEGTDTQYF. CDR3 DNA sequence: TGTGCCATCAGAGGAGCAAACGAGGGAACAGATACGCAGTATTTT.

The gene calls are TRBV9 and TRBJ1-3; D ambiguous. The CDR3 totals 16 residues. V was trimmed by 4 bases and J by 4 bases, leaving 18 bases between them. Germline V gene lookup returns CDR1 SGDLS and CDR2 YYNGEE. The CDR3 is CASSLTAGVRGNTIYF. CDR3 DNA sequence: TGTGCCAGCAGCCTGACGGCGGGAGTTAGGGGAAACACCATATATTTT.